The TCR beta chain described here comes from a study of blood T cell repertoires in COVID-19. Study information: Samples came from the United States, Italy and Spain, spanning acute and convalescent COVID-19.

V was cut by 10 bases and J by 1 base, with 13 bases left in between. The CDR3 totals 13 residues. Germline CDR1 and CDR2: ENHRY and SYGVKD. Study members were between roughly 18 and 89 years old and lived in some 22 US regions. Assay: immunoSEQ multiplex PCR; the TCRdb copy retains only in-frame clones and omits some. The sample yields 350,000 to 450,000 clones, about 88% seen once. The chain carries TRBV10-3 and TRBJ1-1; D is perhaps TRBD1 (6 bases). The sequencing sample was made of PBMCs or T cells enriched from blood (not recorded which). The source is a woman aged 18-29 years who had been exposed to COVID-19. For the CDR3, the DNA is TGTGCCACTACGACAGGCGCGAACACTGAAGCTTTCTTT. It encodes CATTTGANTEAFF.